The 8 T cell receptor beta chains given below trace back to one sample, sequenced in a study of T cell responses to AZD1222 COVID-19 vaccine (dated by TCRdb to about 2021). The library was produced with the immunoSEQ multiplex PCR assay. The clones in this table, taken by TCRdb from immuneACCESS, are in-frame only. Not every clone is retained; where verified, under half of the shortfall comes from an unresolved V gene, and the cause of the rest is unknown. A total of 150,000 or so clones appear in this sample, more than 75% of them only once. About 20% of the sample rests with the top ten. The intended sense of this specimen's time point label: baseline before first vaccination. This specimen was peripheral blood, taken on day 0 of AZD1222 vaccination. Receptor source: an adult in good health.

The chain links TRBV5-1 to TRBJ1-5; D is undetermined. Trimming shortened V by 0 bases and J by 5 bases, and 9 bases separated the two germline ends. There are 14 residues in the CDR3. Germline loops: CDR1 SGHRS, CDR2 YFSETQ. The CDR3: CASSLVGLDQPQHF. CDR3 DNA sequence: TGCGCCAGCAGCTTGGTCGGGCTGGATCAGCCCCAGCATTTT.

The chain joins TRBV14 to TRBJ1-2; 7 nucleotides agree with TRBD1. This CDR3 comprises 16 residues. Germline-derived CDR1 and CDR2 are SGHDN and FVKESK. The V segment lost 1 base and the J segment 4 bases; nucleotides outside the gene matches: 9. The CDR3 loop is CASSQGLKGAGYGYTF. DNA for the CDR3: TGTGCCAGCAGCCAAGGACTCAAGGGGGCCGGCTATGGCTACACCTTC.

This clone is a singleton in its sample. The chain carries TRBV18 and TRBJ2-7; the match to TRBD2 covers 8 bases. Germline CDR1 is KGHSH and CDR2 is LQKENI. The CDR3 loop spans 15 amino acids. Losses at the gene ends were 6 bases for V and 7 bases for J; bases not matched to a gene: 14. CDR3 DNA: TGTGCCAGCTCTCCCTCGGGGGGGAATTTGGGGGAGCAGTACTTC. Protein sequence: CASSPSGGNLGEQYF. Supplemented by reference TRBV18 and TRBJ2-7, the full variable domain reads NAGVMQNPRHLVRRRGQEARLRCSPMKGHSHVYWYRQLPEEGLKFMVYLQKENIIDESGMPKERFSAEFPKEGPSILRIQQVVRGDSAAYFCASSPSGGNLGEQYFGPGTRLTVT.

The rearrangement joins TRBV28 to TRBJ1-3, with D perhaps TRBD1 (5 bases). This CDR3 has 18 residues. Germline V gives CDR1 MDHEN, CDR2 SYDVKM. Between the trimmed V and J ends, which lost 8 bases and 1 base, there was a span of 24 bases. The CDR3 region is CASGSLMGRRGSGNTIYF. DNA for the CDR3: TGTGCCAGCGGGTCCTTGATGGGACGGCGGGGATCTGGAAACACCATATATTTT. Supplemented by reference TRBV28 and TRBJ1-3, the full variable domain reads DVKVTQSSRYLVKRTGEKVFLECVQDMDHENMFWYRQDPGLGLRLIYFSYDVKMKEKGDIPEGYSVSREKKERFSLILESASTNQTSMYLCASGSLMGRRGSGNTIYFGEGSWLTVV.

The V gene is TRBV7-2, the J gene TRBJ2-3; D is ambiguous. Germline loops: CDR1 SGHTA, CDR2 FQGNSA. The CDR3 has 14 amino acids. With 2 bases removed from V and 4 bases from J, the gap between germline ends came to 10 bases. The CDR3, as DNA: TGTGCCAGCAGCTTAATGTCTGCCGCAGATACGCAGTATTTT. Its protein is CASSLMSAADTQYF.

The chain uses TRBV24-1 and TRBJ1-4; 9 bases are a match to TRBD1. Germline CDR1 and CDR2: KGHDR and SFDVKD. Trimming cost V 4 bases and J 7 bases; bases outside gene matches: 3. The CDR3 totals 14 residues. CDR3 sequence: CATSEPGQGEKLFF. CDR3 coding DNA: TGTGCCACCAGTGAGCCGGGACAGGGTGAAAAACTGTTTTTT.

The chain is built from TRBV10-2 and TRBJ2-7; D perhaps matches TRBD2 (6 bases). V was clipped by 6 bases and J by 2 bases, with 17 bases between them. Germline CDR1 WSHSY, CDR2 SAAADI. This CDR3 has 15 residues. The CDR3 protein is CASRELAERTYEQYF. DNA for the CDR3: TGCGCCAGCAGGGAACTAGCTGAGAGAACCTACGAGCAGTACTTC.

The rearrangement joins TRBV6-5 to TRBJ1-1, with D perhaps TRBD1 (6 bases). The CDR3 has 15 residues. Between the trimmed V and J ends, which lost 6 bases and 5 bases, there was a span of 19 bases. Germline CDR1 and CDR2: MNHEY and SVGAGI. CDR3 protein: CASRPGAAGLTEAFF. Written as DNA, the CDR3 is TGTGCCAGCAGGCCAGGGGCCGCCGGGTTGACTGAAGCTTTCTTT.